These 18 T cell receptor beta chains were all obtained from the same sample, sequenced in a study of a mutant IDH1 vaccine in newly diagnosed glioma (dated by TCRdb to the early 2020s). Library creation used the immunoSEQ multiplex PCR assay. This is the immuneACCESS table as TCRdb keeps it, with only in-frame sequences that have V and J called. A part of the clones is gone; compared with another copy, unresolved V genes explain less than half, and the rest is unexplained. The sample includes 50,000 to 70,000 clones, with about nine tenths observed a single time. The ten largest clones add up to 1.6% of the sample. The sample's time point label, decoded: week 35, safety follow-up. Every vaccine dose consisted of 300 ug of a 20-mer mutant IDH1 peptide in Montanide, administered subcutaneously together with topical imiquimod. No antigen has been assigned to these receptors. Sequencing was performed on PBMCs, taken from a glioma patient whose treatment included an IDH1 peptide vaccine. The receptors stem from a man aged 35-49 years with glioma.

Concerning this clone itself: The identical CDR3 is also encoded by other nucleotide sequences in the sample. CDR3 bases: TGCGCCAGCAGCTTAGGGGCAACTAATGAAAAACTGTTTTTT. As protein: CASSLGATNEKLFF. V usage is TRBV5-1 and J usage is TRBJ1-4, with D possibly TRBD1 on 5 matching bases. CDR1 and CDR2 from the germline V gene are SGHRS and YFSETQ. Trimming stripped 2 bases from V and 0 bases from J, with 5 bases between. The CDR3 extends over 14 amino acids.

J is TRBJ2-7 and V is TRBV7-2; possible D gene TRBD1, 6 bases. CDR3 length equals 15 residues. Trimming stripped 1 base from V and 9 bases from J, with 19 bases between. CDR1 is SGHTA, CDR2 FQGNSA, per germline. CDR3 loop: CASSLEVLTGPGQYF. CDR3 bases: TGTGCCAGCAGCTTAGAAGTCCTGACAGGTCCGGGGCAGTACTTC.

The chain has TRBV29-1 and TRBJ2-7; 9 bases are a match to TRBD1. Germline CDR1 and CDR2: SQVTM and ANQGSEA. The CDR3 length is 15 residues. J lost 1 base, V lost 3 bases, and 7 bases had no gene match. The CDR3 reads CSVDIRDRVSYEQYF. The CDR3 region has the DNA TGCAGCGTTGACATAAGGGACAGGGTTTCCTACGAGCAGTACTTC.

The rearrangement links TRBV7-2 to TRBJ2-7, with a tentative D call TRBD2 (5 bases). The length of the CDR3 is 14 residues. Germline V gene lookup returns CDR1 SGHTA and CDR2 FQGNSA. Trimming took 5 bases from V and 4 from J, leaving 15 bases between them. The CDR3 DNA is TGTGCCAGCAGCCAAACAGTGGGCGGGTACGAGCAGTACTTC. The encoded protein is CASSQTVGGYEQYF.

The DNA of the CDR3 is TGTGCCAGCAGTCAAGGACTGTCGACGTACAATGAGCAGTTCTTC. Protein sequence: CASSQGLSTYNEQFF. The chain uses TRBV6-5 and TRBJ2-1, with TRBD2 as a possible D gene (5 bases). Trimming stripped 5 bases from V and 4 bases from J, with 15 bases between. The CDR3 has 15 residues. Germline CDR1 is MNHEY and CDR2 is SVGAGI.

The chain uses TRBV2 and TRBJ1-6; possibly TRBD1 for D (5 bases). The CDR3 runs 13 residues. V lost 4 bases and J 4 bases, leaving 5 bases between the germline ends. CDR1 and CDR2 (germline): SNHLY, FYNNEI. CDR3 sequence (DNA): TGTGCCAGCAGTGGACAGTATAATTCACCCCTCCACTTT. Its translation is CASSGQYNSPLHF.

The rearrangement links TRBV5-5 to TRBJ2-7, with D possibly matching TRBD1 (6 bases). V was trimmed by 0 bases and J by 1 base, leaving 11 bases between them. The CDR3 covers 15 residues. The germline V gene encodes CDR1 SGHKS and CDR2 YYEKEE (reference sequence). CDR3 DNA: TGTGCCAGCAGCTTGGGCCAGGGGCTTTCCTACGAGCAGTACTTC. Translated: CASSLGQGLSYEQYF. The complete variable domain, with remaining parts taken from reference TRBV5-5 and TRBJ2-7, reads DAGVTQSPTHLIKTRGQQVTLRCSPISGHKSVSWYQQVLGQGPQFIFQYYEKEERGRGNFPDRFSARQFPNYSSELNVNALLLGDSALYLCASSLGQGLSYEQYFGPGTRLTVT.

The V gene is TRBV20-1, the J gene TRBJ2-7; D is unclear. The length of the CDR3 is 11 residues. Germline lookup yields CDR1 DFQATT and CDR2 SNEGSKA (reference sequence). Trimming removed 2 bases from V and 4 bases from J, with 6 bases in between. The chain's CDR3 is CSARPQYEQYF. In DNA, the CDR3 is TGCAGTGCTAGACCCCAGTACGAGCAGTACTTC.

This chain uses TRBV5-4 with TRBJ1-4; the D gene is possibly TRBD1 (6 bases). The length of the CDR3 is 14 residues. V was shortened by 0 bases and J by 7 bases, with 10 bases between the two germline ends. Germline-derived CDR1 and CDR2 are SGHNT and YYREEE (reference sequence). The CDR3 coding sequence is TGTGCCAGCAGCTTGGCGGGGGGCTCTGAAAAACTGTTTTTT. Protein: CASSLAGGSEKLFF. Full variable domain (outside the CDR3, taken from reference TRBV5-4 and TRBJ1-4): ETGVTQSPTHLIKTRGQQVTLRCSSQSGHNTVSWYQQALGQGPQFIFQYYREEENGRGNFPPRFSGLQFPNYSSELNVNALELDDSALYLCASSLAGGSEKLFFGSGTQLSVL.

The gene calls are TRBV4-2 and TRBJ2-7, with D unresolved. This CDR3 spans 14 amino acids. CDR1 and CDR2 from the germline V gene are LGHNA and YNFKEQ. V lost 1 base, J lost 0 bases, and 7 bases lay in between. CDR3 amino acids: CASSQGQLSYEQYF. For the CDR3, the DNA is TGTGCCAGCAGCCAAGGGCAGCTCTCCTACGAGCAGTACTTC.

The CDR3 DNA reads as TGTGCCAGCAGCCCAAAGGTAGCGGGGAAGGCGAATGAGCAGTTCTTC. This encodes CASSPKVAGKANEQFF. The V and J genes are TRBV7-3 and TRBJ2-1; 8 nucleotides agree with TRBD2. The CDR3 totals 16 residues. The V and J ends lost 5 bases and 7 bases, in that order; junction bases with no gene match: 13. Germline CDR1 reads SGHTA; CDR2 reads FQGTGA.

The chain links TRBV29-1 to TRBJ2-6; D unresolved. The CDR3 is 13 residues long. Germline CDR1 SQVTM, CDR2 ANQGSEA. Trimming shortened V by 7 bases and J by 2 bases, and 9 bases separated the two germline ends. In DNA form, the CDR3 reads TGCAGCGCTACGATGGCTGGGGCCAACGTCCTGACTTTC. Its translation is CSATMAGANVLTF.

This rearrangement joins TRBV5-1 to TRBJ1-1, with D possibly matching TRBD1 (5 bases). Trimming removed 3 bases at V and 5 bases at J, with 14 bases between. Germline CDR1 SGHRS, CDR2 YFSETQ. This CDR3 is built from 14 residues. The CDR3 bases are TGCGCCAGCAGCTCAACTCGGCAGGGAACTGAAGCTTTCTTT. It is translated as CASSSTRQGTEAFF.

The J gene is TRBJ1-1, the V gene TRBV19; TRBD1 aligns across 9 bases. The CDR3 length is 17 residues. The ends lost 4 bases at V and 0 bases at J; junction bases unmatched: 9. Germline CDR1 and CDR2: LNHDA and SQIVND (reference sequence). CDR3 residues: CASSRGGQGFLNTEAFF. CDR3 coding DNA: TGTGCCAGTAGTAGGGGGGGACAGGGATTTTTGAACACTGAAGCTTTCTTT.

This clone appeared once. V and J are TRBV7-9 and TRBJ1-4; 7 bases line up with TRBD1. With 5 bases clipped from V and 3 bases from J, the junction kept 9 bases outside the gene matches. The CDR3 has 16 residues. Germline V gene data show CDR1 as SEHNR and CDR2 as FQNEAQ (reference sequence). The CDR3 here is CASSAKTGMANEKLFF. The CDR3 DNA reads TGTGCCAGCAGCGCGAAGACAGGGATGGCTAATGAAAAACTGTTTTTT.

The chain has TRBV10-1 and TRBJ2-1; TRBD1 matches at 10 bases. The CDR3 is 22 amino acids. The V gene's germline CDR1 is WNHNN and CDR2 SYGVQD (reference sequence). After removal of 2 bases from V and 0 bases from J, the junction contained 19 bases not matched to a gene. The CDR3 bases are TGCGCCAGCAGTGAGGGGGACAGGGGCCCGGCTTTTCGGCCCAGCTCCTACAATGAGCAGTTCTTC. Amino acids: CASSEGDRGPAFRPSSYNEQFF.

The V and J genes are TRBV7-8 and TRBJ1-5; D is unresolved. The CDR3 has 17 amino acids. Germline CDR1 and CDR2: SGHVS and FQNEAQ. Trimming took 1 base from V and 3 from J, leaving 16 bases between them. The CDR3 sequence is CASSLEKGTVNNQPQHF. The CDR3 DNA reads TGTGCCAGCAGCTTAGAAAAGGGAACGGTGAACAATCAGCCCCAGCATTTT.

This sequence joins TRBV5-1 and TRBJ2-7, with 10 bases matching TRBD2. Germline CDR1 and CDR2: SGHRS and YFSETQ. The CDR3 contains 16 residues. Trimming took 2 bases from V and 0 from J; bases not matched to a gene: 5. CDR3 protein: CASSFRASGSSYEQYF. The CDR3 nucleotides are TGCGCCAGCAGCTTCAGAGCTAGCGGGAGCTCCTACGAGCAGTACTTC. The whole variable domain, filled in from reference TRBV5-1 and TRBJ2-7, reads KAGVTQTPRYLIKTRGQQVTLSCSPISGHRSVSWYQQTPGQGLQFLFEYFSETQRNKGNFPGRFSGRQFSNSRSEMNVSTLELGDSALYLCASSFRASGSSYEQYFGPGTRLTVT.